This T cell receptor beta chain was recorded in a study of T cells expressing NK-cell markers. CDR1 and CDR2 (germline): SQVTM, ANQGSEA. The CDR3 contains 13 residues. TCRdb re-called the 5' RACE reads and gives one entry per CDR3 protein, without DNA. The sample has about 460,000 distinct CDR3 sequences; the top ten hold under 1.5%. The sequence was collected from a woman in her forties or fifties in good health. The chain couples TRBV29-1 to TRBJ2-3. The source material was blood T cells: a sorted CD56 or NKG2C T cell subset, CD4+ or CD8+ T cells, or bulk PBMC T cells (not recorded which). CDR3 in amino acids: CSVDGDRTDTQYF.